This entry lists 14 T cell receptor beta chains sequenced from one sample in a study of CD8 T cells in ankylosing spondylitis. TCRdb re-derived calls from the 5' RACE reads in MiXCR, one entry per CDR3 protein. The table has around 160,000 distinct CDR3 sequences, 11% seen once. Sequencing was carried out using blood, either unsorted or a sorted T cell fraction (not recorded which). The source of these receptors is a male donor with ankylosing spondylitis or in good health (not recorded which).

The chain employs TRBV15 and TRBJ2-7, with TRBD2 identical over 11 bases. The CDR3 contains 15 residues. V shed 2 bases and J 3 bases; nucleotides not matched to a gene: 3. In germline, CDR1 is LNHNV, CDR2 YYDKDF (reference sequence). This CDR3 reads CATSRTTSGNYEQYF. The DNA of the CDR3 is TGTGCCACCAGCAGAACGACTAGCGGGAACTACGAGCAGTACTTC.

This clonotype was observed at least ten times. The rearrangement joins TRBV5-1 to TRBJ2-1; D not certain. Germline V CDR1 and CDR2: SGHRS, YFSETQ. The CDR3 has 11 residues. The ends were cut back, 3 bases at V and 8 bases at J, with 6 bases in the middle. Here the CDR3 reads CASSSRDEQFF. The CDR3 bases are TGCGCCAGCAGCTCTCGGGATGAGCAGTTCTTC.

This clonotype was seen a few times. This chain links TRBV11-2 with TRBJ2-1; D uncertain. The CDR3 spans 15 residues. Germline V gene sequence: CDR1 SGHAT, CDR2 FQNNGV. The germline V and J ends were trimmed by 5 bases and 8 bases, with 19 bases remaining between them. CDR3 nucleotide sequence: TGTGCCAGCAGCACTCAACTCGGTTCGGTCGATGAGCAGTTCTTC. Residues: CASSTQLGSVDEQFF.

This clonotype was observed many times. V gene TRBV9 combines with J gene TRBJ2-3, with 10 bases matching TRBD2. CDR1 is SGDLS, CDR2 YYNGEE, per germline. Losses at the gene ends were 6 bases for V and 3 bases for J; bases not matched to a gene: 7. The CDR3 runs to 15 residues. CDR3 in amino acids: CASTRAGGWTDTQYF. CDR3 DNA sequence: TGTGCCAGCACCAGAGCGGGGGGGTGGACAGATACGCAGTATTTT.

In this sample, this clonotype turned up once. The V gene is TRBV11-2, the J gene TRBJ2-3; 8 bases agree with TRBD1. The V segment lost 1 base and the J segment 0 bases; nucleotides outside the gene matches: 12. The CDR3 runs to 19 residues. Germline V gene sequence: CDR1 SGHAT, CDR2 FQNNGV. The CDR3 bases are TGTGCCAGCAGCTTAGGATTCAGGGGGCCCTCTCTTAGCACAGATACGCAGTATTTT. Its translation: CASSLGFRGPSLSTDTQYF. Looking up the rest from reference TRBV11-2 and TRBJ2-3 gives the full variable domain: EAGVAQSPRYKIIEKRQSVAFWCNPISGHATLYWYQQILGQGPKLLIQFQNNGVVDDSQLPKDRFSAERLKGVDSTLKIQPAKLEDSAVYLCASSLGFRGPSLSTDTQYFGPGTRLTVL.

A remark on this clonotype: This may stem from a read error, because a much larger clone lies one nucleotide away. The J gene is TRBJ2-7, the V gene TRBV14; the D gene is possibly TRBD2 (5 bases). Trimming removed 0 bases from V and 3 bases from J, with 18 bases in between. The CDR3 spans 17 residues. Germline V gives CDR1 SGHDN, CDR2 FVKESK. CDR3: CASSQDLSPGYVYEQYF. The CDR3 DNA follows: TGTGCCAGCAGCCAAGACCTGAGTCCGGGATATGTCTACGAGCAGTACTTC.

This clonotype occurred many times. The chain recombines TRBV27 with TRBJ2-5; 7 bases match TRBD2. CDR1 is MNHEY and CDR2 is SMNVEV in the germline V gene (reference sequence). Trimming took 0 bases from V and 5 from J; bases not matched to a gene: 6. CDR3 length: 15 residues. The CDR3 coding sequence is TGTGCCAGCAGTTTATCGTGGACTAGTAGCGAGACCCAGTACTTC. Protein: CASSLSWTSSETQYF.

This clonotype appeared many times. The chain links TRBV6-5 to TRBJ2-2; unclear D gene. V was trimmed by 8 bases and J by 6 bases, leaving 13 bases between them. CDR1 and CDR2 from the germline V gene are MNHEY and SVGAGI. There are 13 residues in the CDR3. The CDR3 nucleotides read TGTGCCAGCCGTATAGCTCGGGCCGGGGAGCTGTTTTTT. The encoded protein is CASRIARAGELFF.

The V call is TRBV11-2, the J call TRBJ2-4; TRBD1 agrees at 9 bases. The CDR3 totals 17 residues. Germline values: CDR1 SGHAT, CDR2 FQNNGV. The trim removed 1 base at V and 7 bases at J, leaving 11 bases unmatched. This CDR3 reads CASSLGDGGTGWNIQYF. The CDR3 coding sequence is TGTGCCAGCAGCTTAGGGGACGGCGGGACAGGGTGGAACATTCAGTACTTC.

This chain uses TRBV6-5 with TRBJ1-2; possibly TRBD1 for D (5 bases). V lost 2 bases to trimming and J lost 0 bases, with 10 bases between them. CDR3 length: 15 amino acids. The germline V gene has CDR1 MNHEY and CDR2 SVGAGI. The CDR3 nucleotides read TGTGCCAGCAGTTACCTGCGGGGGACTAACTATGGCTACACCTTC. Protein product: CASSYLRGTNYGYTF.

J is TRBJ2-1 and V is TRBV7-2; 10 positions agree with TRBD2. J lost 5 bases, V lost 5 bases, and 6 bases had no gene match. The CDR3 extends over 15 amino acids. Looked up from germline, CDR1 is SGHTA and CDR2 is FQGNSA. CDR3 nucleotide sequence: TGTGCCAGCAGCCAACTAGCGGGGAGGAACAATGAGCAGTTCTTC. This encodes CASSQLAGRNNEQFF.

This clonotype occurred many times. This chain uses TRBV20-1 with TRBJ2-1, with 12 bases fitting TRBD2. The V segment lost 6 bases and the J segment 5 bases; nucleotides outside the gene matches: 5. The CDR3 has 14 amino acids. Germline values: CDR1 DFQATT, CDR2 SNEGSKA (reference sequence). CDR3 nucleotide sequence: TGCAGTGCATCGAGACTAGCGGGGGACAATGAGCAGTTCTTC. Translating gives CSASRLAGDNEQFF.

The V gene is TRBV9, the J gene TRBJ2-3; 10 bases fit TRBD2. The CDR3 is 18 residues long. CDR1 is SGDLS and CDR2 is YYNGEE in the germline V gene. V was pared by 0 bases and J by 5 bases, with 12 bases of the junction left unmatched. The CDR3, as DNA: TGTGCCAGCAGCGTAGCTCTCACCTTCAGCGGGGGGGGAGATACGCAGTATTTT. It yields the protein CASSVALTFSGGGDTQYF.

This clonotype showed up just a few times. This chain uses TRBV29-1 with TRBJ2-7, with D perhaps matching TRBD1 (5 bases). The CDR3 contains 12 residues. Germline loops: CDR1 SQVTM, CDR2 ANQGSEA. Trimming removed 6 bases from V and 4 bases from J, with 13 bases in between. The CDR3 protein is CSVAPSGYEQYF. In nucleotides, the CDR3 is TGCAGCGTCGCACCCTCAGGGTACGAGCAGTACTTC.